This TCR beta chain was identified in a study of blood T cell repertoires in COVID-19. The wider study: Specimens from acute and convalescent COVID-19 originated in the United States, Italy and Spain.

The CDR3 loop spans 15 amino acids. V lost 6 bases to trimming and J lost 2 bases; unmatched junction nucleotides: 5. Germline V gene data show CDR1 as SNHLY and CDR2 as FYNNEI. Original methodology: Reference gene primer amplification in the assay estimated nucleated cell counts. The data were produced by immunoSEQ multiplex PCR, yet TCRdb's version contains in-frame clones alone and is incomplete. V and J calls plus clone size are reproduced from that table; the DNA served to infer D and trimming. Of approximately 220,000 clones in the sample, about 80% were seen once. Sequenced input: peripheral blood. The gene calls are TRBV2 and TRBJ1-5; 9 bases are shared with TRBD1. This TCR derives from an older woman with acute or convalescent COVID-19. CDR3 in amino acids: CASRWGQGGNQPQHF. CDR3 DNA: TGTGCCAGCAGGTGGGGACAGGGAGGCAATCAGCCCCAGCATTTT. Based on the CDR3 plus reference TRBV2 and TRBJ1-5, the full variable domain is EPEVTQTPSHQVTQMGQEVILRCVPISNHLYFYWYRQILGQKVEFLVSFYNNEISEKSEIFDDQFSVERPDGSNFTLKIRSTKLEDSAMYFCASRWGQGGNQPQHFGDGTRLSIL.